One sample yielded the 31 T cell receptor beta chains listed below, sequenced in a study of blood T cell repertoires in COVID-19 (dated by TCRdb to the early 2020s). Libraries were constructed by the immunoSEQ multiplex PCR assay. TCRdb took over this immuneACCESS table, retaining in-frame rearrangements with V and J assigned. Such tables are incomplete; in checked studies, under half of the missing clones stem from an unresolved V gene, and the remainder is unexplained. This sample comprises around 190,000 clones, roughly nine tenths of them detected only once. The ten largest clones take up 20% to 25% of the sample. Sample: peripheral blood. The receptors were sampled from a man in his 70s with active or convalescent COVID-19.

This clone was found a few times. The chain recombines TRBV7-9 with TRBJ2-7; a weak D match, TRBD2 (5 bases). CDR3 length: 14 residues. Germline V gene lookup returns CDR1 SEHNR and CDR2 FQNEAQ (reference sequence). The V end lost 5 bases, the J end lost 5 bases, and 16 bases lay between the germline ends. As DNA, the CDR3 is TGTGCCAGCAGCGCAACTAGTTTCGGCGACGAGCAGTACTTC. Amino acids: CASSATSFGDEQYF. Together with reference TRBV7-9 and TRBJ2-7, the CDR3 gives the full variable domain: DTGVSQNPRHKITKRGQNVTFRCDPISEHNRLYWYRQTLGQGPEFLTYFQNEAQLEKSRLLSDRFSAERPKGSFSTLEIQRTEQGDSAMYLCASSATSFGDEQYFGPGTRLTVT.

The CDR3 reads CASSPRAGMVQGGANVLTF. DNA for the CDR3: TGTGCCAGCAGCCCCCGCGCAGGGATGGTTCAAGGTGGGGCCAACGTCCTGACTTTC. J is TRBJ2-6 and V is TRBV11-2, with a weak D call TRBD1 (5 bases). CDR3 length: 19 residues. With 5 bases removed from V and 3 bases from J, the gap between germline ends came to 23 bases. CDR1 is SGHAT and CDR2 is FQNNGV in the germline V gene.

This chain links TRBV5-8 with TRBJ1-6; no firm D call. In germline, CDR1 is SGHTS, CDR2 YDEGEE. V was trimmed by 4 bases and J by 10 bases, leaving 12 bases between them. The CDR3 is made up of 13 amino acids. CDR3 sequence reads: CASSPRGDSPLHF. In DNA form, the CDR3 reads TGTGCCAGCAGCCCCCGAGGCGACTCACCCCTCCACTTT.

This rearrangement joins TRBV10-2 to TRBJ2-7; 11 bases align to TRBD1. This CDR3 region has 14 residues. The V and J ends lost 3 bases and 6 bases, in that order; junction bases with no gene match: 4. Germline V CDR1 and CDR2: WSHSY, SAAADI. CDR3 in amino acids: CASSEGTGGLEQYF. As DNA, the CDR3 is TGCGCCAGCAGTGAAGGGACAGGGGGTCTCGAGCAGTACTTC.

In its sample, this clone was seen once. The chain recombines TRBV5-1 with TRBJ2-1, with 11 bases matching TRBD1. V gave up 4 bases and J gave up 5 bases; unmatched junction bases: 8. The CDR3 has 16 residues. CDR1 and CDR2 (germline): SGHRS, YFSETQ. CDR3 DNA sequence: TGCGCCAGCAGCCGAATTGGACAGGGGGCGGACAATGAGCAGTTCTTC. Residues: CASSRIGQGADNEQFF.

DNA of the CDR3: TGTGCCAGCAGCTTGCTGACTAGCGGGATCCGAATAGCCAAAAACATTCAGTACTTC. Translating gives CASSLLTSGIRIAKNIQYF. The chain has TRBV7-2 and TRBJ2-4, with 11 nucleotides matching TRBD2. The CDR3 is made up of 19 amino acids. V dropped 3 bases and J dropped 0; count of bases not matched to a gene: 10. CDR1 and CDR2 (germline): SGHTA, FQGNSA. Full variable domain (outside the CDR3, taken from reference TRBV7-2 and TRBJ2-4): GAGVSQSPSNKVTEKGKDVELRCDPISGHTALYWYRQSLGQGLEFLIYFQGNSAPDKSGLPSDRFSAERTGGSVSTLTIQRTQQEDSAVYLCASSLLTSGIRIAKNIQYFGAGTRLSVL.

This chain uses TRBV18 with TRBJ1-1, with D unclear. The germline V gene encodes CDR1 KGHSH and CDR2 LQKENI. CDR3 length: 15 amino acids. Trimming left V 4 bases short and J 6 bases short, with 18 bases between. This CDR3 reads CASSRLETSTAEAFF. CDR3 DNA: TGTGCCAGCTCACGGTTAGAAACTTCAACCGCTGAAGCTTTCTTT.

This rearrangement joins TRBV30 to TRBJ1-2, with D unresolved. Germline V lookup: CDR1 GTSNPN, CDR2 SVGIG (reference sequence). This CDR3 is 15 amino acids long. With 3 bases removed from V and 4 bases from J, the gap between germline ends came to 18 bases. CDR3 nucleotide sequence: TGTGCCTGGAGCGCCCTCGGACTGTTTGGCTATGGCTACACCTTC. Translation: CAWSALGLFGYGYTF.

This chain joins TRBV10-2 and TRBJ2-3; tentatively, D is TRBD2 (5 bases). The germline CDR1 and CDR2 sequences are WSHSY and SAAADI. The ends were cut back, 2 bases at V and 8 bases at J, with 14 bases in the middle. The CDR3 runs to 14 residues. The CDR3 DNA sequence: TGCGCCAGCAGTGAGGTGGCGGGCCACGGTACGCAGTATTTT. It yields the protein CASSEVAGHGTQYF.

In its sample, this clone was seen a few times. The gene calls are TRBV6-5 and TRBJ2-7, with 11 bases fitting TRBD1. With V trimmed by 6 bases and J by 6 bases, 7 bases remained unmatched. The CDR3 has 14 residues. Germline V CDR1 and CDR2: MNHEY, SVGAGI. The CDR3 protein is CASRSAGTGGEQYF. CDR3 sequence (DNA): TGTGCCAGCAGGTCTGCCGGGACAGGGGGCGAGCAGTACTTC.

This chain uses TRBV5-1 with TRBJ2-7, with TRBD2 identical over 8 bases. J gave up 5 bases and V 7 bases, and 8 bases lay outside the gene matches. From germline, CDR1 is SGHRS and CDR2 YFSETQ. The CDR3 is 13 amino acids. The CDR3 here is CASREGSGNEQYF. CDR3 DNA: TGCGCCAGCCGGGAGGGATCGGGGAACGAGCAGTACTTC.

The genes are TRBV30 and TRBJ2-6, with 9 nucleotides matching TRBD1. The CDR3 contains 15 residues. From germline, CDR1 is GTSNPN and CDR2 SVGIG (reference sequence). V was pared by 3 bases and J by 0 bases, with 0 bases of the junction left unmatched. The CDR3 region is CAWRGQGSGANVLTF. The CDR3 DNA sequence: TGTGCCTGGAGGGGACAGGGCTCTGGGGCCAACGTCCTGACTTTC.

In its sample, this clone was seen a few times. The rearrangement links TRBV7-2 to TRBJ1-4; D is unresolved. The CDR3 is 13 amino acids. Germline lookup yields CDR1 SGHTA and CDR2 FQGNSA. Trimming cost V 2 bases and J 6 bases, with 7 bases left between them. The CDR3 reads CASSLMADEKLFF. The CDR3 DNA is TGTGCCAGCAGCTTAATGGCGGATGAAAAACTGTTTTTT.

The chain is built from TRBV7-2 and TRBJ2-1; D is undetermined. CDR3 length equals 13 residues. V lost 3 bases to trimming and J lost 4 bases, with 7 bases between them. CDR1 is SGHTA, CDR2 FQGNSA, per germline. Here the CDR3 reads CASSLQKYNEQFF. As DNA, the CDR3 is TGTGCCAGCAGCTTGCAGAAGTACAATGAGCAGTTCTTC.

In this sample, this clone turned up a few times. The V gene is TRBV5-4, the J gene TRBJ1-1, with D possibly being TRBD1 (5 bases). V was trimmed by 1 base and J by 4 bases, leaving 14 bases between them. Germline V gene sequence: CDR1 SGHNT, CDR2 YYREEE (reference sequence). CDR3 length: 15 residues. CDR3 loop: CASSLYSQGTTEAFF. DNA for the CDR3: TGTGCCAGCAGCTTGTATTCTCAGGGTACCACTGAAGCTTTCTTT. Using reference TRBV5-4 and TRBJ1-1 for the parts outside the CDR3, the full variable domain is ETGVTQSPTHLIKTRGQQVTLRCSSQSGHNTVSWYQQALGQGPQFIFQYYREEENGRGNFPPRFSGLQFPNYSSELNVNALELDDSALYLCASSLYSQGTTEAFFGQGTRLTVV.

Here the CDR3 DNA reads TGTGCCAGCAGTTACTCGCTAGCGGGGGGCCCCCCGTACTTC. It translates to CASSYSLAGGPPYF. This sequence joins TRBV6-5 and TRBJ2-5; 11 bases fit TRBD2. Germline V lookup: CDR1 MNHEY, CDR2 SVGAGI. V lost 0 bases to trimming and J lost 13 bases; unmatched junction nucleotides: 7. The CDR3 runs 14 residues.

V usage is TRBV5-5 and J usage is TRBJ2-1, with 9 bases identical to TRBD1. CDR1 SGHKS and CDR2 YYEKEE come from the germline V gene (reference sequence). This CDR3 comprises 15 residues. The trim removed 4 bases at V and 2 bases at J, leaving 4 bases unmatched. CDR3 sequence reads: CASSLGTGTYNEQFF. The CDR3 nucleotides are TGTGCCAGCAGCCTCGGGACAGGGACCTACAATGAGCAGTTCTTC.

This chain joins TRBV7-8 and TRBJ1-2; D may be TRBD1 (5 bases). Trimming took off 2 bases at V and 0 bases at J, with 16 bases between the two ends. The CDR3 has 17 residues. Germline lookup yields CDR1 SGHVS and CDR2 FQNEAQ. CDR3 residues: CASSLRGTGVTNYGYTF. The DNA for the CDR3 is TGTGCCAGCAGCTTACGGGGGACCGGCGTAACTAACTATGGCTACACCTTC.

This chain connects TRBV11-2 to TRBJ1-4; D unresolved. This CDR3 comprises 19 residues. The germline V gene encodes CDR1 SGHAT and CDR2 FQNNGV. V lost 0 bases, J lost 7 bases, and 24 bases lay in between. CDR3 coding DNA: TGTGCCAGCAGCTTAGATTACGGGATGGTTCCGGACCCGGGTGAAAAACTGTTTTTT. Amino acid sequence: CASSLDYGMVPDPGEKLFF.

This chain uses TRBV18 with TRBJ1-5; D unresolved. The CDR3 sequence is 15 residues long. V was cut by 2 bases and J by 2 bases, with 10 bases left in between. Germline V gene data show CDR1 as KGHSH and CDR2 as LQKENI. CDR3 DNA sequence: TGTGCCAGCTCACCAGAGTTTGGAGGCAATCAGCCCCAGCATTTT. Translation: CASSPEFGGNQPQHF.

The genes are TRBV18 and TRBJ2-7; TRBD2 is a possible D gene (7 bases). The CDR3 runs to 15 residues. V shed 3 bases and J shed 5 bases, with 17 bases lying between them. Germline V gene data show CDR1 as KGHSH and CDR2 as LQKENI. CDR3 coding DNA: TGTGCCAGCTCACCGGGGAGGGGGAGGGCCGACGAGCAGTACTTC. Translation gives CASSPGRGRADEQYF.

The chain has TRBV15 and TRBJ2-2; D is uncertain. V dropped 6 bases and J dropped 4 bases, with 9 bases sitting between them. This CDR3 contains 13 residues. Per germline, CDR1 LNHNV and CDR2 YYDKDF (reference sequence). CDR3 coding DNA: TGTGCCACCAGTAGAAAGAGCACCGGGGAGCTGTTTTTT. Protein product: CATSRKSTGELFF.

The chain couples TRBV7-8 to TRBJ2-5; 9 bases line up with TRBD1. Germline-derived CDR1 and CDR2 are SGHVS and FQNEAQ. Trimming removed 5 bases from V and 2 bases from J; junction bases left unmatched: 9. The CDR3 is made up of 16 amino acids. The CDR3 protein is CASSPHGTGPQETQYF. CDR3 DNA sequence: TGTGCCAGCAGCCCCCACGGGACAGGGCCGCAAGAGACCCAGTACTTC.

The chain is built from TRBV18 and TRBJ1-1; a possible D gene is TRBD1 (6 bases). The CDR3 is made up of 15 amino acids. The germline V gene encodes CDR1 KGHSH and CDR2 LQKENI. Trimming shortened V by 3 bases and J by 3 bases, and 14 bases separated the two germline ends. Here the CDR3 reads CASSPPDSFYTEAFF. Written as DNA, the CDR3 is TGTGCCAGCTCACCGCCGGACAGTTTCTACACTGAAGCTTTCTTT.

CDR3 amino acids: CASSPSGGGPNYGYTF. The CDR3 nucleotides read TGTGCCAGCAGCCCCTCGGGGGGGGGACCTAACTATGGCTACACCTTC. This chain joins TRBV11-2 and TRBJ1-2, with a tentative D call TRBD1 (5 bases). The CDR3 contains 16 residues. Germline V lookup: CDR1 SGHAT, CDR2 FQNNGV. V lost 5 bases to trimming and J lost 0 bases, with 16 bases between them.

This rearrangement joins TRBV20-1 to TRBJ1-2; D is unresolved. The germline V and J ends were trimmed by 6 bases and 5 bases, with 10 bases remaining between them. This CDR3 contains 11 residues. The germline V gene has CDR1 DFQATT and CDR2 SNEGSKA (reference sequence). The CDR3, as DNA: TGCAGTGCCAGCTCGGGGTATGGCTACACCTTC. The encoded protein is CSASSGYGYTF.

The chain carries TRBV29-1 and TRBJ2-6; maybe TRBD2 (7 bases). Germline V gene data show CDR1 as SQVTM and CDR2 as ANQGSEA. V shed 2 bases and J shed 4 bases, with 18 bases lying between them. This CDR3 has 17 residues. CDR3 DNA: TGCAGCGTTGAAAAGGTTGGGGGGGCGCCCGGGGCCAACGTCCTGACTTTC. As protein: CSVEKVGGAPGANVLTF.

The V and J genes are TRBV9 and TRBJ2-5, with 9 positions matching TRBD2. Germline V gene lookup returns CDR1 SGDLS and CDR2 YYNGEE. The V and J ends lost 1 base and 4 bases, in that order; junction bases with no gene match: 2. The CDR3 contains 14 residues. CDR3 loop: CASSVQLAGETQYF. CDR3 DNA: TGTGCCAGCAGCGTACAACTAGCGGGAGAGACCCAGTACTTC.

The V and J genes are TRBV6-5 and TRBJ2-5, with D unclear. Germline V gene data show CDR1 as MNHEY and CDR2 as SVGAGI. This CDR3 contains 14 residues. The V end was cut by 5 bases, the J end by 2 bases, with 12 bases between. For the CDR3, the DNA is TGTGCCAGCAGTAAGTTCGGGTCGCAAGAGACCCAGTACTTC. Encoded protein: CASSKFGSQETQYF.

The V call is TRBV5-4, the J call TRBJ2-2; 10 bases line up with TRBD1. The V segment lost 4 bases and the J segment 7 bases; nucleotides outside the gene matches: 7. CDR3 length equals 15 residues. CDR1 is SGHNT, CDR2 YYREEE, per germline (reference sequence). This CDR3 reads CASSSRTGGIGELFF. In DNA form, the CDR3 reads TGTGCCAGCAGCAGCCGGACAGGGGGGATCGGGGAGCTGTTTTTT.

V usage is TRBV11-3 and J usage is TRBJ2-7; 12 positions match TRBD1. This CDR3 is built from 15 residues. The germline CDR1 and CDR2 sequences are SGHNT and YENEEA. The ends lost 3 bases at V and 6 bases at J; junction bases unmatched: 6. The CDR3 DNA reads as TGTGCCAGCAGCTTTTCCGGGACAGGGGGCTCCGAGCAGTACTTC. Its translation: CASSFSGTGGSEQYF.